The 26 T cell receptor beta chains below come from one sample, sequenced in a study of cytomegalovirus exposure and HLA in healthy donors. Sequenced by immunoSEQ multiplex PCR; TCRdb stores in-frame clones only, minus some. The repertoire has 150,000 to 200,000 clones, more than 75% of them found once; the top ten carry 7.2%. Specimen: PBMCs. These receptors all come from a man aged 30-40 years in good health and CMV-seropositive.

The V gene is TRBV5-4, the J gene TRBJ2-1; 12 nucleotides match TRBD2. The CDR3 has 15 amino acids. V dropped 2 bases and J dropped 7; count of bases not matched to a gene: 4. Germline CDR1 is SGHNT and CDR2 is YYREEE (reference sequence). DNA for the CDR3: TGTGCCAGCAGCTTCGGGACTAGCGGGTTGAATGAGCAGTTCTTC. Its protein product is CASSFGTSGLNEQFF.

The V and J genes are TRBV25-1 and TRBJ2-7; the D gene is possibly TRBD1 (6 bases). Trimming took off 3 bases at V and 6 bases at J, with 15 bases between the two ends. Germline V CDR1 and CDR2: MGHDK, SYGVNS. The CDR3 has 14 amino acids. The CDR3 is CASSESGRGGEQYF. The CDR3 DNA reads TGTGCCAGCAGTGAGAGTGGAAGAGGGGGCGAGCAGTACTTC.

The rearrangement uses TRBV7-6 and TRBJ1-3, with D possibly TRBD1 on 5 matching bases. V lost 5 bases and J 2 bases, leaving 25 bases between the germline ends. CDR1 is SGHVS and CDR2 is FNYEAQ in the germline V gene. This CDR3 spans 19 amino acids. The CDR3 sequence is CASSRLPPLGQSTGNTIYF. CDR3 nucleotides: TGTGCCAGCAGCCGCTTACCCCCCCTGGGGCAGTCAACTGGAAACACCATATATTTT.

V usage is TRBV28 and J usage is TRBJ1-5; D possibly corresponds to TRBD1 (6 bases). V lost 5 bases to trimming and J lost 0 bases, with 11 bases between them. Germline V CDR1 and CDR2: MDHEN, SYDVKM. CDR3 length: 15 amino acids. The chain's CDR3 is CASSPGGASNQPQHF. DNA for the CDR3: TGTGCCAGCAGTCCCGGGGGGGCTAGCAATCAGCCCCAGCATTTT.

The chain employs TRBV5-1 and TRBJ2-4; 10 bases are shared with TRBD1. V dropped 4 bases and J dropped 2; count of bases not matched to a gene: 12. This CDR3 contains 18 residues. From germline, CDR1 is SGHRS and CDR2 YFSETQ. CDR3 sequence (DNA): TGCGCCAGCAGCACTTACCTTGGGACAGGGGCATCCAAAAACATTCAGTACTTC. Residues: CASSTYLGTGASKNIQYF.

The CDR3 DNA is TGTGCCACCAGCGGTAGCAGCTACGAGCAGTACTTC. Translating gives CATSGSSYEQYF. The chain is built from TRBV15 and TRBJ2-7, with no clear D. This CDR3 has 12 amino acids. V was shortened by 5 bases and J by 3 bases, with 8 bases between the two germline ends. Germline V lookup: CDR1 LNHNV, CDR2 YYDKDF (reference sequence).

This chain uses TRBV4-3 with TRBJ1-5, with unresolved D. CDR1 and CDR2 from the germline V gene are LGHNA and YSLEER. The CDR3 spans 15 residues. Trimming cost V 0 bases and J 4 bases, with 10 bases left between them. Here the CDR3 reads CASSQDFGRNQPQHF. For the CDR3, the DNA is TGCGCCAGCAGCCAAGATTTCGGTAGGAATCAGCCCCAGCATTTT.

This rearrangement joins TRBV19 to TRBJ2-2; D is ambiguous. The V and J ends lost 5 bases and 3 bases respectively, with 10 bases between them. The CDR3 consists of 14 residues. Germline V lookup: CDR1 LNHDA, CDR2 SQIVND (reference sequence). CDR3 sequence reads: CASSPGRDTGELFF. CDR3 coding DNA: TGTGCCAGTAGTCCCGGACGGGACACCGGGGAGCTGTTTTTT.

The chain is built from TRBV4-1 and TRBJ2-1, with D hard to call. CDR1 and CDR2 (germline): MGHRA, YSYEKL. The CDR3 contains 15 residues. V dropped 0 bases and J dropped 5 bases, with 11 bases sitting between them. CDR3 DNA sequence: TGCGCCAGCAGCCAAGAACCCGGTGGACACAATGAGCAGTTCTTC. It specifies CASSQEPGGHNEQFF.

For the CDR3, the DNA is TGCGCCAGCAGGCGAACCACAGGGGACCTCTCTGGAAACACCATATATTTT. It is translated as CASRRTTGDLSGNTIYF. The V call is TRBV5-1, the J call TRBJ1-3; 7 bases are a match to TRBD1. The CDR3 has 17 amino acids. From germline, CDR1 is SGHRS and CDR2 YFSETQ. V lost 5 bases, J lost 0 bases, and 11 bases stayed unmatched.

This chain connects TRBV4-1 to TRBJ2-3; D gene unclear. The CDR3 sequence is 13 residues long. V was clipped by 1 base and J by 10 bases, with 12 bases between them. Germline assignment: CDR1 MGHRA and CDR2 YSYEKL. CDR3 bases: TGCGCCAGCAGCCAAGGTGGTGGTGAGGCGCAGTATTTT. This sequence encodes CASSQGGGEAQYF.

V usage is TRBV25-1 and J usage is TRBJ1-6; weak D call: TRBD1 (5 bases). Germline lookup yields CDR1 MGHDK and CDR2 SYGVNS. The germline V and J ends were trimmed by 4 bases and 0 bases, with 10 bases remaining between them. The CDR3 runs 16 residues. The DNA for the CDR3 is TGTGCCAGCAGTGCCTCAGGGAGCTCCTATAATTCACCCCTCCACTTT. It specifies CASSASGSSYNSPLHF.

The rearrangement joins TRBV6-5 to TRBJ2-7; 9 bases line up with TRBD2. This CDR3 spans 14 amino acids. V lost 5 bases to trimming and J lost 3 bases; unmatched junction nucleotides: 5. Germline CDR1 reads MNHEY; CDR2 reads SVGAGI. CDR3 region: CASSRSGSNYEQYF. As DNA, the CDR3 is TGTGCCAGCAGTCGTAGCGGGAGCAACTACGAGCAGTACTTC.

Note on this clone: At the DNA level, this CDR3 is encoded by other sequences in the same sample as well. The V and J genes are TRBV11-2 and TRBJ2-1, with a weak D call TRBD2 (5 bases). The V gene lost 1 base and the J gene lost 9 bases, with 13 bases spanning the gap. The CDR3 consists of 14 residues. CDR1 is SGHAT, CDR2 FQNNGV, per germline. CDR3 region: CASSLGGRRGEQFF. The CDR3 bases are TGTGCCAGCAGCTTAGGTGGGCGCCGGGGTGAGCAGTTCTTC.

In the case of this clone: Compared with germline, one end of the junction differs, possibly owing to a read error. Here the CDR3 DNA reads TGTGCCAGCAGTGAAGGGGTCGACAGGGAGGACTTC. It specifies CASSEGVDREDF. The rearrangement links TRBV6-1 to TRBJ2-7; D is possibly TRBD1 (7 bases). CDR1 is MNHNS and CDR2 is SASEGT in the germline V gene. This CDR3 is built from 12 residues.

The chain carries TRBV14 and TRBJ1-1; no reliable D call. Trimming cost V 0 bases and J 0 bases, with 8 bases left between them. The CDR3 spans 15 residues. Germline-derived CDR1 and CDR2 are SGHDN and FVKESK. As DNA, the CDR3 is TGTGCCAGCAGCCAAGATCCGCCGATGAACACTGAAGCTTTCTTT. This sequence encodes CASSQDPPMNTEAFF.

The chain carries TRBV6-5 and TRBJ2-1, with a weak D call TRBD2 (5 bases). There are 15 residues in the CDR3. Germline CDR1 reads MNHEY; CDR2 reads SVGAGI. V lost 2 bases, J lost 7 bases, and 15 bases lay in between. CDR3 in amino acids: CASSYEGPPENEQFF. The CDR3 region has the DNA TGTGCCAGCAGTTACGAGGGTCCACCGGAGAATGAGCAGTTCTTC.

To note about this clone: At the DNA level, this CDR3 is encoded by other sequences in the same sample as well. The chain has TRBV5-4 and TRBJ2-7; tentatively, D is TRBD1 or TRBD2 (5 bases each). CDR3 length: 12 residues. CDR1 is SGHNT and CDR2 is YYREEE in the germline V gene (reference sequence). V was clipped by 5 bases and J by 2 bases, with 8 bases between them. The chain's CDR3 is CASSWGTYEQYF. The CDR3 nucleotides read TGTGCCAGCAGTTGGGGGACCTACGAGCAGTACTTC.

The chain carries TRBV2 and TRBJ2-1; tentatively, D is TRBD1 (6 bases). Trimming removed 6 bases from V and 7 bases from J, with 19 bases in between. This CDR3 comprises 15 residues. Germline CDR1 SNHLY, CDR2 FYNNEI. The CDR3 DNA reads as TGTGCCAGCAGCCCTCCAGGGGCCGCTTCGAATGAGCAGTTCTTC. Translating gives CASSPPGAASNEQFF.

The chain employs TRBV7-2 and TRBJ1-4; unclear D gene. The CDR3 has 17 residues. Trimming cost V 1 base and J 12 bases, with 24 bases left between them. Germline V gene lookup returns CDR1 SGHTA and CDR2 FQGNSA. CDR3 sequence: CASSLGMGFQMREELFF. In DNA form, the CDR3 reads TGTGCCAGCAGCTTAGGGATGGGGTTTCAGATGCGGGAAGAACTGTTTTTT. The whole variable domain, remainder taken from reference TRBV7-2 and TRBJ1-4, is GAGVSQSPSNKVTEKGKDVELRCDPISGHTALYWYRQSLGQGLEFLIYFQGNSAPDKSGLPSDRFSAERTGGSVSTLTIQRTQQEDSAVYLCASSLGMGFQMREELFFGSGTQLSVL.

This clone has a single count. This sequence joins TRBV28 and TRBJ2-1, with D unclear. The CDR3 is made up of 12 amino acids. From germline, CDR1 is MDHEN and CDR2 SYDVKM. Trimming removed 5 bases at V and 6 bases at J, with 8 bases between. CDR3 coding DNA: TGTGCCAGCAGTCCCAACAGCAATGAGCAGTTCTTC. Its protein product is CASSPNSNEQFF.

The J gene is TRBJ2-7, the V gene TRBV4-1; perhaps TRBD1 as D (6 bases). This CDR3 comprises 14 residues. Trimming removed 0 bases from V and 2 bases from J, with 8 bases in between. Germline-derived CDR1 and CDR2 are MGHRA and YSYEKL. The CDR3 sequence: CASSQEQGPYEQYF. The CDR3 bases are TGCGCCAGCAGCCAAGAACAGGGACCCTACGAGCAGTACTTC.

The CDR3 protein is CASSEAVENTEAFF. The CDR3 nucleotides are TGTGCCAGCAGTGAAGCGGTGGAGAACACTGAAGCTTTCTTT. The J gene is TRBJ1-1, the V gene TRBV6-1; unclear D gene. CDR1 is MNHNS and CDR2 is SASEGT in the germline V gene. V was shortened by 0 bases and J by 1 base, with 6 bases between the two germline ends. CDR3 length: 14 residues.

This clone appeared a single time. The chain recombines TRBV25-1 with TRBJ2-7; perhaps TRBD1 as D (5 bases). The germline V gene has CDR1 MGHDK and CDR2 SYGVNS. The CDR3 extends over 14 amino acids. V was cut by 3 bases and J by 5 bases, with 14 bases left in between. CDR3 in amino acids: CASSDLGWGDEQYF. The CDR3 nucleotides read TGTGCCAGCAGTGACCTTGGGTGGGGCGACGAGCAGTACTTC.

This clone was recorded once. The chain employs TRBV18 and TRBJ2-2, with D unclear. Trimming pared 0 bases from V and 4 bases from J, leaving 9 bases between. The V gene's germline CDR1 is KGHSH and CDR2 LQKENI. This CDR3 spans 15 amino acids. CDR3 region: CASSPPGLATGELFF. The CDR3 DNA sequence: TGTGCCAGCTCACCACCGGGCCTGGCCACCGGGGAGCTGTTTTTT. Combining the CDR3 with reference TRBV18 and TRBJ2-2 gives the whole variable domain NAGVMQNPRHLVRRRGQEARLRCSPMKGHSHVYWYRQLPEEGLKFMVYLQKENIIDESGMPKERFSAEFPKEGPSILRIQQVVRGDSAAYFCASSPPGLATGELFFGEGSRLTVL.

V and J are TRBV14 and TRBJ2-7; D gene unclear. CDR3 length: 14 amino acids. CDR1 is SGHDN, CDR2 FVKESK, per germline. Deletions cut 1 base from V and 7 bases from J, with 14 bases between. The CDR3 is CASSQARFIGEQYF. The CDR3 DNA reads TGTGCCAGCAGCCAAGCCAGGTTTATTGGGGAGCAGTACTTC.